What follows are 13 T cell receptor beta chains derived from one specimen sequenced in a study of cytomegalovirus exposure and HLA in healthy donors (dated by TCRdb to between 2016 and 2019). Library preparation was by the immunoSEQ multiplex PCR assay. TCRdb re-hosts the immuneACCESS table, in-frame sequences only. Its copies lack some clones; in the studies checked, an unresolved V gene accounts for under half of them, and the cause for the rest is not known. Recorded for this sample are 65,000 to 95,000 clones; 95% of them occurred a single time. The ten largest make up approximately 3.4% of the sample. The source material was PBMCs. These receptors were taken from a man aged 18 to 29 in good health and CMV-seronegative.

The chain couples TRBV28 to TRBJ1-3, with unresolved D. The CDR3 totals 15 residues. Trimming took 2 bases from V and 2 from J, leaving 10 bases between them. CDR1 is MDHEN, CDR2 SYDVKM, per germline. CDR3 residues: CASSLSRGTGNTIYF. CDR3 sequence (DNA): TGTGCCAGCAGTTTAAGCCGGGGTACTGGAAACACCATATATTTT.

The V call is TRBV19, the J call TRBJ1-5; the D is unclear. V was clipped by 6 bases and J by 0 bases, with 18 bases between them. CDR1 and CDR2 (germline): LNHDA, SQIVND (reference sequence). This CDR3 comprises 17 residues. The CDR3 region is CASSPSGGRYSNQPQHF. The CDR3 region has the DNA TGTGCCAGTAGCCCCTCGGGAGGGCGTTATAGCAATCAGCCCCAGCATTTT. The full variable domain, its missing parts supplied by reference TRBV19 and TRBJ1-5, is DGGITQSPKYLFRKEGQNVTLSCEQNLNHDAMYWYRQDPGQGLRLIYYSQIVNDFQKGDIAEGYSVSREKKESFPLTVTSAQKNPTAFYLCASSPSGGRYSNQPQHFGDGTRLSIL.

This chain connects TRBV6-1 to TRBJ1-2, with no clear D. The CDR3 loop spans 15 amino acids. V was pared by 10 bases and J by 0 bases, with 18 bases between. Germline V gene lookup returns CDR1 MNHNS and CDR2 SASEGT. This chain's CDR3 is CAIIGVSPANYGYTF. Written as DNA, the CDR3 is TGTGCCATCATCGGAGTCAGCCCCGCTAACTATGGCTACACCTTC.

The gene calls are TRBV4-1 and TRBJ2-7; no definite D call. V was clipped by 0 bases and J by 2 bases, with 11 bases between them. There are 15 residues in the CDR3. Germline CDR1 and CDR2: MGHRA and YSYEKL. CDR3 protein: CASSQDRVPTYEQYF. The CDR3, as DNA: TGCGCCAGCAGCCAAGACCGGGTCCCCACCTACGAGCAGTACTTC.

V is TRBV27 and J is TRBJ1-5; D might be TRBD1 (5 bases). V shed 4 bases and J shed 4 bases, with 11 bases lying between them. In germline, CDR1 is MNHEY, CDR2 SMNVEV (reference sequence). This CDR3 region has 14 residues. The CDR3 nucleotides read TGTGCCAGCAGTTCGCCAGGGAAGAATCAGCCCCAGCATTTT. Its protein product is CASSSPGKNQPQHF.

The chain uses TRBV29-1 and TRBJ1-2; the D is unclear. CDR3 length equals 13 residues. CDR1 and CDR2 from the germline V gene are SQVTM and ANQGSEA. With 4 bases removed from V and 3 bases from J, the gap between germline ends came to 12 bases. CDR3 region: CSVGFGQDYGYTF. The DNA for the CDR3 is TGCAGCGTTGGTTTTGGCCAGGACTATGGCTACACCTTC.

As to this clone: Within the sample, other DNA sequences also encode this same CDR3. CDR3 nucleotide sequence: TGTGCCAGCAGCCTGGGACAGCTGAACACTGAAGCTTTCTTT. It codes for CASSLGQLNTEAFF. V usage is TRBV11-1 and J usage is TRBJ1-1, with TRBD1 identical over 7 bases. CDR3 size: 14 residues. Germline loops: CDR1 SGHAT, CDR2 FQDESV (reference sequence). V lost 5 bases, J lost 0 bases, and 3 bases stayed unmatched.

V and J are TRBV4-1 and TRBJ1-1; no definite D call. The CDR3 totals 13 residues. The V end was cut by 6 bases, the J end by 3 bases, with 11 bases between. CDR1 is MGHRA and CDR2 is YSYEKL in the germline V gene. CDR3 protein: CASSQATDTEAFF. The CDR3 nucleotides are TGCGCCAGCAGTCAGGCGACCGACACTGAAGCTTTCTTT.

DNA of the CDR3: TGCGCCAGCAGTCGCTCCGGGACAGGGTTGACAGATACGCAGTATTTT. Translated, it gives CASSRSGTGLTDTQYF. The chain recombines TRBV5-1 with TRBJ2-3; TRBD1 matches 9 bases. V trimming: 5 bases; J trimming: 3 bases; junction bases outside the gene matches: 10. The germline gives CDR1 SGHRS, CDR2 YFSETQ. The CDR3 contains 16 residues.

The CDR3: CASSASGTLGNTIYF. CDR3 sequence (DNA): TGTGCCAGTTCCGCAAGTGGGACACTGGGAAACACCATATATTTT. The V and J genes are TRBV6-1 and TRBJ1-3; the D gene is possibly TRBD1 (6 bases). This CDR3 region has 15 residues. V gave up 9 bases and J gave up 4 bases, with 19 bases separating them. CDR1 and CDR2 (germline): MNHNS, SASEGT.

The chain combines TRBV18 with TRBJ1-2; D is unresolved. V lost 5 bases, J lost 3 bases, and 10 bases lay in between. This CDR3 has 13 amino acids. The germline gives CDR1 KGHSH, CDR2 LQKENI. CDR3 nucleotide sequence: TGTGCCAGCTCAATCCGGGAACACTATGGCTACACCTTC. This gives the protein CASSIREHYGYTF.

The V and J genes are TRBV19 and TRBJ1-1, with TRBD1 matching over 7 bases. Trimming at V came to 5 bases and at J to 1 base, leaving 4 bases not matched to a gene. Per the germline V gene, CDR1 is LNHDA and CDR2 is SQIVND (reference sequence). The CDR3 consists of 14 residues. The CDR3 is CASSDRVKNTEAFF. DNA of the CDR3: TGTGCCAGTAGTGACAGGGTTAAGAACACTGAAGCTTTCTTT.

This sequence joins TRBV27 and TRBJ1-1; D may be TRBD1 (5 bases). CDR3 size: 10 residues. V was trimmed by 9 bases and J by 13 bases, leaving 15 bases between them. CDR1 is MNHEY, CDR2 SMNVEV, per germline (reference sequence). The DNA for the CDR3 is TGTGCCAGTATCGGGGGTGATGTTTTCTTT. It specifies CASIGGDVFF.